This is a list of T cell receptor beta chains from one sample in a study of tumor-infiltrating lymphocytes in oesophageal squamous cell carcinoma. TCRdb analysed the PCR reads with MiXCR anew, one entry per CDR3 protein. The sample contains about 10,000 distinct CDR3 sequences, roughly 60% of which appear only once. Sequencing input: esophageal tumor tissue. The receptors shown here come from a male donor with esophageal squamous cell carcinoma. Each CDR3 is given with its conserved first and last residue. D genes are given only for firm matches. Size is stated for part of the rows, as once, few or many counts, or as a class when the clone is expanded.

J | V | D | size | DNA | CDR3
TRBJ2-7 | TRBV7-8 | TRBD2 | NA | TGTGCCAGCAGCAACAGACTAGCCGGTAGCTCCTACGAGCAGTACTTC | CASSNRLAGSSYEQYF
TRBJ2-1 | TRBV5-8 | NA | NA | TGTGCCAGCAGCTCGGCCCCAACCTACAATGAGCAGTTCTTC | CASSSAPTYNEQFF
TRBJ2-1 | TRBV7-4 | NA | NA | TGTGCCAGCAGCTTTTCGGGGGCCTCGGGTGAGCAGTTCTTC | CASSFSGASGEQFF
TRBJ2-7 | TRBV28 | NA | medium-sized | TGTGCCAGCAGTCTCGGGACCACTATCTACGAGCAGTACTTC | CASSLGTTIYEQYF
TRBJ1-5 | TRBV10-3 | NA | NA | TGTGCCATCAGTACAGGGCCTCCCAGCAATCAGCCCCAGCATTTT | CAISTGPPSNQPQHF
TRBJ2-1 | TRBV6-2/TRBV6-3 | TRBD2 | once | TGTGCCAGCAGTCCTCGGGAGGCCTCCTACAATGAGCAGTTCTTC | CASSPREASYNEQFF
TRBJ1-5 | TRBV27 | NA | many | TGTGCCAGCAGTCTTCGGGACAGCAATCAGCCCCAGCATTTT | CASSLRDSNQPQHF
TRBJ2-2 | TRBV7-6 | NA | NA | TGTGCCAGCAGCATCTCCAGGACCGGGGAGCTGTTTTTT | CASSISRTGELFF
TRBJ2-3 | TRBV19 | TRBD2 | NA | TGTGCCAGTAGTATGACTAGCGGGACAGATACGCAGTATTTT | CASSMTSGTDTQYF
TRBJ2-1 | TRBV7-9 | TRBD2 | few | TGTGCCAGCAGCTTAGGGACTAGCGGGATCTATGAGCAGTTCTTC | CASSLGTSGIYEQFF
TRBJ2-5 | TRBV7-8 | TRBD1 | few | TGTGCCAGCAGCCCGGACAGGGGGGAAGAGACCCAGTACTTC | CASSPDRGEETQYF
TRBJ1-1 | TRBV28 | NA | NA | TGTGCCAGCAGTTTGGACGGAGTGAACACTGAAGCTTTCTTT | CASSLDGVNTEAFF
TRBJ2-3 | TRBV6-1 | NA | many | TGTGCCAGCAGTTATGGGGGTGCAGATACGCAGTATTTT | CASSYGGADTQYF
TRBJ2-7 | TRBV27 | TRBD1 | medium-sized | TGTGCCAGCAGTCCCCGGACAGGCAGCTACGAGCAGTACTTC | CASSPRTGSYEQYF
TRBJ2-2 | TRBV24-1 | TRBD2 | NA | TGTGCCACCAGTGATGTAGCGGGAGGGCCTCCTTTTACCGGGGAGCTGTTTTTT | CATSDVAGGPPFTGELFF
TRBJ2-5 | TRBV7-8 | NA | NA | TGTGCCAGCAGCTATGAATATTCCTACAATGAGCAGTACTTC | CASSYEYSYNEQYF
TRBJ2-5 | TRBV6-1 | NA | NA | TGTGCCAGCACACTCCAAGGTACCCAGTACTTC | CASTLQGTQYF
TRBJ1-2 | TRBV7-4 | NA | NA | TGTGCCACCACAGGGACTAACTATGGCTACACCTTC | CATTGTNYGYTF
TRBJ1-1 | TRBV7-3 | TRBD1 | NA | TGTGCCAGCAGCCCCGGGACAGCGCAAACTGAAGCTTTCTTT | CASSPGTAQTEAFF
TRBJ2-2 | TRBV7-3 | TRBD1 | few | TGTGCCAGCAGCCCTCAGACAGGGGTCACCGGGGAGCTGTTTTTT | CASSPQTGVTGELFF
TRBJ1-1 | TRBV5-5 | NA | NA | TGTGCCAGCAGCCTCCCGATGACGGTGAACACTGAAGCTTTCTTT | CASSLPMTVNTEAFF
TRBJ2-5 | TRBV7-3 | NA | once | TGTGCCAGCAGCCTAGGTGGGCGTCGGATCCGCGCCAATTCTAGCACAGATACGCAGTACTTC | CASSLGGRRIRANSSTDTQYF
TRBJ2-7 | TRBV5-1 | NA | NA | TGCGCCAGCAGCTTGGCACCCTCCTCCTACGAGCAGTACTTC | CASSLAPSSYEQYF
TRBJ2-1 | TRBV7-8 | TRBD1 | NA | TGTGCCAGCAGACCCCGAACAGGGGGCTCCTCCAATGAGCAGTTCTTC | CASRPRTGGSSNEQFF
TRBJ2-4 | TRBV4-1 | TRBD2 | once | TGCGCCAGCAGCCAAGATTGGGGGGGGTACCTAGCCAAAAACATTCAGTACTTC | CASSQDWGGYLAKNIQYF
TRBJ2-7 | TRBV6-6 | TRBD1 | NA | TGTGCCAGCAGAACGGGACAGACTACCTACGAGCAGTACTTC | CASRTGQTTYEQYF
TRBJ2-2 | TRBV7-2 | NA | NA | TGTGCCAGCAGCTTAGCCAGGACGAACACCGGGGAGCTGTTTTTT | CASSLARTNTGELFF